A selection of T cell receptor beta chains follows, all from one sample in a study of cytomegalovirus exposure and HLA in healthy donors. Clones were read by immunoSEQ multiplex PCR, and TCRdb kept only the in-frame ones, dropping some. This table holds fewer than 250,000 clones, roughly four fifths found once. Specimen: PBMCs. The receptors were sampled from a woman in her thirties in good health and CMV-seropositive. Both conserved end residues are part of each CDR3. The order of the fields is clone size, J gene, D gene, V gene, CDR3 DNA, CDR3 protein. The D gene is left open where the match is weak. Rows give clone size only sometimes, using once, few, many, or a class for an expanded clone.

.,TRBJ1-3,TRBD1,TRBV5-1,TGCGCCAGCAGCTCCCTCGGACAGGCCAGCTCTGGAAACACCATATATTTT,CASSSLGQASSGNTIYF
.,TRBJ2-2,TRBD2,TRBV6-1,TGTGCCAGCAGAGCGGGAGGGCGGACCGGGGAGCTGTTTTTT,CASRAGGRTGELFF
.,TRBJ2-7,.,TRBV14,TGTGCCAGCAGCCAAGCAGATTTCGACGAGCAGTACTTC,CASSQADFDEQYF
.,TRBJ2-6,.,TRBV7-9,TGTGCCAGCAGCTCCATCGGCTCTGGGGCCAACGTCCTGACTTTC,CASSSIGSGANVLTF
once,TRBJ2-3,TRBD1,TRBV2,TGTGCCAGCAGGAGGGACAGGGGGCTCACAGATACGCAGTATTTT,CASRRDRGLTDTQYF
.,TRBJ1-1,TRBD1,TRBV5-1,TGCGCCAGCAGCACGACAGGGGTGGACACTGAAGCTTTCTTT,CASSTTGVDTEAFF
.,TRBJ2-7,.,TRBV28,TGTGCCAGCAGTTTACCCTCGACAGGCGCCCGCGAGCAGTACTTC,CASSLPSTGAREQYF
.,TRBJ2-7,TRBD2,TRBV28,TGTGCCAGCAGTTTTGATAACGGAAGGCTCCTAAGGGGAGCGGGGGAGCAGTACTTC,CASSFDNGRLLRGAGEQYF
few,TRBJ2-7,.,TRBV2,TGTGCCAGCAGTTCGTTGGGGTTGGGAGGCGAGCAGTACTTC,CASSSLGLGGEQYF
.,TRBJ2-7,TRBD2,TRBV28,TGTGCCAGCAGGCAAACTAGCGCAAGCTCCTACGAGCAGTACTTC,CASRQTSASSYEQYF
.,TRBJ2-5,TRBD1,TRBV7-2,TGTGCCAGCAGCTCCGGGACAGGGGTTTGGCAGTACTTC,CASSSGTGVWQYF
.,TRBJ1-4,TRBD1,TRBV29-1,TGCAGCGTTCGGGACAGGGGGCGACCTAATGAAAAACTGTTTTTT,CSVRDRGRPNEKLFF
.,TRBJ1-4,TRBD1,TRBV6-5,TGTGCCAGCAGTGGGGGGACAGGGGGCAAGAAAAAACTGTTTTTT,CASSGGTGGKKKLFF
.,TRBJ2-2,TRBD2,TRBV19,TGTGCCAGCAATAGCGGGAGATTGGACACCGGGGAGCTGTTTTTT,CASNSGRLDTGELFF
few,TRBJ2-7,TRBD1,TRBV27,TGTGCCAGCAGTCGGGACAGGTCCTACGAGCAGTACTTC,CASSRDRSYEQYF
.,TRBJ1-4,TRBD1,TRBV28,TGTGCCAGCAGTCCCGCGGGGACAGCGACCTTTAATGAAAAACTGTTTTTT,CASSPAGTATFNEKLFF
.,TRBJ2-5,TRBD2,TRBV29-1,TGCAGCGTCCATCGGAGGGCTAGCGGGCAAGAGACCCAGTACTTC,CSVHRRASGQETQYF
once,TRBJ1-6,TRBD1,TRBV6-1,TGTGCCAGCAGTGAGGACAGGGGAAATTCACCCCTCCACTTT,CASSEDRGNSPLHF
few,TRBJ2-1,.,TRBV7-6,TGTGCCAGCAGCTTTAGAAATGAGCAGTTCTTC,CASSFRNEQFF
few,TRBJ2-7,.,TRBV28,TGTGCCAGCACCCTACGAATAAGACGACTAGTGAGCCACGAGCAGTACTTC,CASTLRIRRLVSHEQYF
.,TRBJ1-4,.,TRBV18,TGTGCCAGCTCACTAGGGCAGGGGGAAAAACTGTTTTTT,CASSLGQGEKLFF
once,TRBJ2-4,.,TRBV5-1,TGCGCCAGCAGCTTGAGGGGGCGGGGAAACATTCAGTACTTC,CASSLRGRGNIQYF
.,TRBJ1-5,.,TRBV1,TGCACCAGCAGCCCAAAGGAAGCGAAGGGAGTTAACAATCAGCCCCAGCATTTT,CTSSPKEAKGVNNQPQHF
.,TRBJ1-4,TRBD1,TRBV28,TGTGCCAGCAGGAGGGACAGGGGTTATTCAACTAATGAAAAACTGTTTTTT,CASRRDRGYSTNEKLFF
.,TRBJ1-1,.,TRBV4-1,TGCGCCAGCAGCCACGACGGAGGGCTGAACACTGAAGCTTTCTTT,CASSHDGGLNTEAFF
.,TRBJ1-2,.,TRBV7-8,TGTGCCAGCAGCTGGGACATAAACTATGGCTACACCTTC,CASSWDINYGYTF
once,TRBJ2-3,TRBD1,TRBV25-1,TGTGCCAGCAGAGACGGGACAGGGGACACAGATACGCAGTATTTT,CASRDGTGDTDTQYF
.,TRBJ1-2,.,TRBV19,TGTGCCAGTAGCCCTTCGGGGTCCCCAGTCTATGGCTACACCTTC,CASSPSGSPVYGYTF
.,TRBJ2-5,TRBD2,TRBV19,TGTGCCAGTAGGGGCGGGAGCTCCCAAGAGACCCAGTACTTC,CASRGGSSQETQYF
.,TRBJ2-3,TRBD2,TRBV5-1,TGCGCCAGCAGCGCCAGCGGGAATGCAGATACGCAGTATTTT,CASSASGNADTQYF
once,TRBJ1-5,.,TRBV28,TGTGCCAGCAGTTTAGTGAGGGTCAATCAGCCCCAGCATTTT,CASSLVRVNQPQHF
.,TRBJ2-7,.,TRBV19,TGTGCCAGTAGTTTTAGCGATACCTACGAGCAGTACTTC,CASSFSDTYEQYF
few,TRBJ2-7,TRBD1,TRBV7-6,TGTGCCAGCAGCTACCTGGACAGGGGCCTATCCTACGAGCAGTACTTC,CASSYLDRGLSYEQYF
.,TRBJ1-1,.,TRBV7-7,TGTGCTAGCAGCTTAGCCAGGAACACTGAAGCTTTCTTT,CASSLARNTEAFF
.,TRBJ1-2,TRBD1,TRBV4-2,TGTGCCAGCAGCAACAGGGGGCCCAACTATGGCTACACCTTC,CASSNRGPNYGYTF
.,TRBJ1-5,.,TRBV27,TGTGCCAGCAGTTTGGCGGTCAATCAGCCCCAGCATTTT,CASSLAVNQPQHF
.,TRBJ2-7,TRBD2,TRBV5-1,TGCGCCAGCAGCACGGGGGGGGAGCAGTACTTC,CASSTGGEQYF
.,TRBJ1-2,.,TRBV28,TGTGCCAGCAGTTCCAGCGTCTATGGCTACACCTTC,CASSSSVYGYTF
.,TRBJ2-7,TRBD1,TRBV19,TGTGCCAGTAGTATAGGGACAGGGGGCCCCTACGAGCAGTACTTC,CASSIGTGGPYEQYF
.,TRBJ1-4,.,TRBV4-1,TGCGCCAGCAGCCAAGATTCAGGCGGGGTAGGGGAAAAACTGTTTTTT,CASSQDSGGVGEKLFF
.,TRBJ2-3,.,TRBV2,TGTGCCAGCGCCCGTGAGCTCGACACAGATACGCAGTATTTT,CASARELDTDTQYF
once,TRBJ2-5,.,TRBV29-1,TGCAGCGTTGGGCACCTCCAAGAGACCCAGTACTTC,CSVGHLQETQYF
.,TRBJ2-5,.,TRBV7-6,TGTGCCAGCAGCTTAAATGTAGCGGACCAAGAGACCCAGTACTTC,CASSLNVADQETQYF
.,TRBJ2-7,TRBD1,TRBV4-1,TGCGCCAGCAGCCAAGATTTGGGACAGGGAATGGACGAGCAGTACTTC,CASSQDLGQGMDEQYF
few,TRBJ1-5,TRBD1,TRBV10-3,TGTGCCATCAGCCAGGGACAGCATAGCAATCAGCCCCAGCATTTT,CAISQGQHSNQPQHF
.,TRBJ1-1,.,TRBV11-2,TGTGCCAGCAGCCCCAGGGTGTGGGCTGGCACTGAAGCTTTCTTT,CASSPRVWAGTEAFF
.,TRBJ1-5,.,TRBV2,TGTGCCAGCAGGCCCGACAGTAATCAGCCCCAGCATTTT,CASRPDSNQPQHF
.,TRBJ2-2,TRBD1,TRBV19,TGTGCCAGTGGCCAGGGGGTCGGCACCGGGGAGCTGTTTTTT,CASGQGVGTGELFF
.,TRBJ1-4,.,TRBV6-1,TGTGCCAGCAGTGAGGGGGGAACTAATGAAAAACTGTTTTTT,CASSEGGTNEKLFF
.,TRBJ1-4,.,TRBV7-2,TGTGCCAGCAGCTTAGCCGGCGGGTTTAATGAAAAACTGTTTTTT,CASSLAGGFNEKLFF
.,TRBJ2-3,TRBD1,TRBV19,TGTGCCAGTAGGTTATCAGGGGGTTTAGATACGCAGTATTTT,CASRLSGGLDTQYF
.,TRBJ2-3,.,TRBV4-1,TGCGCCAGCAGCCAACTAGCCTCCACAGATACGCAGTATTTT,CASSQLASTDTQYF
.,TRBJ2-3,TRBD2,TRBV5-4,TGTGCCAGCAGCCCGGTAGCGGGAAGAACAGATACGCAGTATTTT,CASSPVAGRTDTQYF
.,TRBJ2-7,.,TRBV21-1,TGTGCCAGCAGCAAGGGACTAGCGGGAGATGGGGGATACGAGCAGTACTTC,CASSKGLAGDGGYEQYF
.,TRBJ2-3,TRBD2,TRBV7-2,TGTGCCAGCAGCCTGACTAGCGGAGGGGCAGATACGCAGTATTTT,CASSLTSGGADTQYF
.,TRBJ2-7,.,TRBV2,TGTGCCAGCAGTCTCTACGAGCAGTACTTC,CASSLYEQYF
.,TRBJ1-3,.,TRBV6-1,TGTGCCAGTTTGTTAGGAAACACCATATATTTT,CASLLGNTIYF
.,TRBJ2-1,TRBD2,TRBV4-2,TGTGCCAGCAGCCAATTCAGCGGGAGCTCCTACAATGAGCAGTTCTTC,CASSQFSGSSYNEQFF
.,TRBJ2-2,.,TRBV5-5,TGTGCCAGCAGCTTGGGTAGCGAGTCGGGGGAGCTGTTTTTT,CASSLGSESGELFF